One sample yielded the 24 T cell receptor beta chains listed below, sequenced in a study of beta chain features in type 1 diabetes. General study points: In every one of the four CD4+ subsets, TCRB CDR3s were moderately but significantly shorter in Type 1 diabetes patients.

These TCRs' antigens remain unknown. Expressed TCRB transcripts were sequenced because the entire RNA isolate underwent reverse transcription. Sequencing was performed with immunoSEQ multiplex PCR; in TCRdb, only in-frame clones are kept and a portion is missing. The sample has some 130,000 clones; about 10% are singletons. What was sequenced was central memory CD4+ T cells from blood. The receptors were gathered from a man aged 25-45 years with type 1 diabetes.

This clone has only a few counts. The chain joins TRBV2 to TRBJ1-1; TRBD1 might be the D (5 bases). The germline gives CDR1 SNHLY, CDR2 FYNNEI. There are 14 residues in the CDR3. Trimming shortened V by 4 bases and J by 1 base, and 10 bases separated the two germline ends. The DNA of the CDR3 is TGTGCCAGCAGTGTCGACGGGGGGAACACTGAAGCTTTCTTT. It codes for CASSVDGGNTEAFF.

This clone was detected many times. The chain joins TRBV12-5 to TRBJ1-5; TRBD1 might be the D (6 bases). Germline CDR1 LGHNT, CDR2 FRNRAP. Trimming left V 5 bases short and J 7 bases short, with 12 bases between. There are 13 residues in the CDR3. The CDR3 region is CASGTGFGQPQHF. CDR3 coding DNA: TGTGCTAGTGGTACAGGGTTTGGGCAGCCCCAGCATTTT.

This clone has just a few counts. CDR3 sequence: CASSWDRGRTGELFF. In nucleotides, the CDR3 is TGTGCCAGCAGCTGGGACAGGGGACGTACCGGGGAGCTGTTTTTT. The rearrangement uses TRBV5-6 and TRBJ2-2, with 10 nucleotides matching TRBD1. The CDR3 sequence is 15 residues long. Germline values: CDR1 SGHDT, CDR2 YYEEEE. The V segment lost 3 bases and the J segment 5 bases; nucleotides outside the gene matches: 4.

The chain combines TRBV5-6 with TRBJ1-2, with 8 bases aligning to TRBD1. Trimming took 0 bases from V and 8 from J; bases not matched to a gene: 3. The CDR3 is made up of 13 amino acids. CDR1 and CDR2 (germline): SGHDT, YYEEEE. This CDR3 is CASSLDRGDGYTF. CDR3 nucleotides: TGTGCCAGCAGCTTGGACAGGGGGGACGGCTACACCTTC. Full variable domain (remainder filled in from reference TRBV5-6 and TRBJ1-2): DAGVTQSPTHLIKTRGQQVTLRCSPKSGHDTVSWYQQALGQGPQFIFQYYEEEERQRGNFPDRFSGHQFPNYSSELNVNALLLGDSALYLCASSLDRGDGYTFGSGTRLTVV.

This clone was recorded a few times. The genes are TRBV5-4 and TRBJ2-2; D might be TRBD2 (6 bases). Germline V gene data show CDR1 as SGHNT and CDR2 as YYREEE (reference sequence). V lost 2 bases and J lost 7, with 15 bases in between. This CDR3 comprises 15 residues. DNA of the CDR3: TGTGCCAGCAGCTTCGTCGGGGGAAAGGACGGGGAGCTGTTTTTT. This gives the protein CASSFVGGKDGELFF.

This clone was seen only a few times. The chain joins TRBV27 to TRBJ1-1, with TRBD1 identical over 8 bases. Germline CDR1 reads MNHEY; CDR2 reads SMNVEV (reference sequence). J lost 4 bases, V lost 6 bases, and 10 bases had no gene match. This CDR3 is 15 amino acids long. The CDR3 sequence: CASRLNRGESTEAFF. The CDR3 DNA sequence: TGTGCCAGCAGACTCAACAGGGGGGAATCCACTGAAGCTTTCTTT.

This clone was counted only a few times. The chain joins TRBV28 to TRBJ2-3; TRBD2 matches 8 bases. V lost 5 bases and J lost 6; bases outside the gene matches: 10. Germline CDR1 and CDR2: MDHEN and SYDVKM. The CDR3 totals 15 residues. The CDR3 reads CASSRTGGPSDTQYF. For the CDR3, the DNA is TGTGCCAGCAGTCGGACGGGGGGGCCATCCGATACGCAGTATTTT. The full variable domain, with the rest looked up from reference TRBV28 and TRBJ2-3, is DVKVTQSSRYLVKRTGEKVFLECVQDMDHENMFWYRQDPGLGLRLIYFSYDVKMKEKGDIPEGYSVSREKKERFSLILESASTNQTSMYLCASSRTGGPSDTQYFGPGTRLTVL.

J is TRBJ2-1 and V is TRBV5-1, with D tentatively TRBD2 (6 bases). Trimming cost V 2 bases and J 5 bases, with 8 bases left between them. Germline CDR1 reads SGHRS; CDR2 reads YFSETQ. The CDR3 is 13 residues long. The CDR3 nucleotides are TGCGCCAGCAGCTTTGGAGGGGACAATGAGCAGTTCTTC. This translates into CASSFGGDNEQFF.

This clone was observed at least ten times. The rearrangement links TRBV2 to TRBJ2-4; D uncertain. This CDR3 region has 14 residues. Trimming removed 8 bases at V and 0 bases at J, with 11 bases between. The germline gives CDR1 SNHLY, CDR2 FYNNEI. CDR3 loop: CASAPTLAKNIQYF. The CDR3 nucleotides read TGTGCCAGCGCTCCGACATTAGCCAAAAACATTCAGTACTTC.

This clone appeared many times. Here the CDR3 DNA reads TGTGCCAGCAGTCGAAGACAGGGGGCGAGGCACGAGCAGTACTTC. It yields the protein CASSRRQGARHEQYF. The chain recombines TRBV27 with TRBJ2-7, with 10 bases fitting TRBD1. This CDR3 spans 15 amino acids. Germline V gives CDR1 MNHEY, CDR2 SMNVEV (reference sequence). Trimming took 5 bases from V and 5 from J; bases not matched to a gene: 9.

This clone was counted a few times. The chain recombines TRBV9 with TRBJ2-3, with 8 bases matching TRBD2. The CDR3 spans 16 residues. V was clipped by 3 bases and J by 0 bases; unmatched bases: 6. CDR1 SGDLS and CDR2 YYNGEE come from the germline V gene. CDR3 region: CASSGRAGESTDTQYF. The CDR3 nucleotides read TGTGCCAGCAGCGGGCGAGCGGGGGAGAGCACAGATACGCAGTATTTT. The full variable domain, in which reference TRBV9 and TRBJ2-3 provide the parts outside the CDR3, is DSGVTQTPKHLITATGQRVTLRCSPRSGDLSVYWYQQSLDQGLQFLIQYYNGEERAKGNILERFSAQQFPDLHSELNLSSLELGDSALYFCASSGRAGESTDTQYFGPGTRLTVL.

The chain carries TRBV11-3 and TRBJ1-5; 9 bases agree with TRBD1. V dropped 5 bases and J dropped 6; count of bases not matched to a gene: 2. The CDR3 length is 13 residues. From germline, CDR1 is SGHNT and CDR2 YENEEA. The CDR3 DNA follows: TGTGCCAGCAGCATGGGACAGGGTCAGCCCCAGCATTTT. Its protein product is CASSMGQGQPQHF.

This clone has only a few counts. The rearrangement uses TRBV28 and TRBJ2-7, with 7 positions matching TRBD1. The CDR3 length is 14 residues. The trim removed 6 bases at V and 2 bases at J, leaving 7 bases unmatched. Germline CDR1 and CDR2: MDHEN and SYDVKM. CDR3 amino acids: CASSPGQATYEQYF. CDR3 nucleotide sequence: TGTGCCAGCAGCCCTGGACAGGCCACCTACGAGCAGTACTTC. The full variable domain, its missing parts supplied by reference TRBV28 and TRBJ2-7, is DVKVTQSSRYLVKRTGEKVFLECVQDMDHENMFWYRQDPGLGLRLIYFSYDVKMKEKGDIPEGYSVSREKKERFSLILESASTNQTSMYLCASSPGQATYEQYFGPGTRLTVT.

There are a few counts of this clone. The CDR3, as DNA: TGTGCCAGCAGTTTGAACTCCAACCCGTTTTTT. It yields the protein CASSLNSNPFF. The chain has TRBV28 and TRBJ1-4; D unclear. There are 11 residues in the CDR3. Germline CDR1 MDHEN, CDR2 SYDVKM. V dropped 3 bases and J dropped 16 bases, with 12 bases sitting between them. Looking up the rest from reference TRBV28 and TRBJ1-4 gives the full variable domain: DVKVTQSSRYLVKRTGEKVFLECVQDMDHENMFWYRQDPGLGLRLIYFSYDVKMKEKGDIPEGYSVSREKKERFSLILESASTNQTSMYLCASSLNSNPFFGSGTQLSVL.

This clone turned up a few times. The chain joins TRBV5-1 to TRBJ1-6, with TRBD1 as a possible D gene (6 bases). The CDR3 runs to 14 residues. Looked up from germline, CDR1 is SGHRS and CDR2 is YFSETQ. Between the trimmed V and J ends, which lost 4 bases and 7 bases, there was a span of 12 bases. The DNA of the CDR3 is TGCGCCAGCAGCCCGGACAGCGTAAATTCACCCCTCCACTTT. Translation gives CASSPDSVNSPLHF.

This clone was seen more than once but under ten times. The rearrangement uses TRBV7-9 and TRBJ2-2; no clear D. The CDR3 spans 11 residues. In germline, CDR1 is SEHNR, CDR2 FQNEAQ (reference sequence). Between the trimmed V and J ends, which lost 7 bases and 6 bases, there was a span of 6 bases. The CDR3 spells CASTPPGELFF. DNA for the CDR3: TGTGCCAGCACCCCTCCCGGGGAGCTGTTTTTT.

This clone was detected a few times. CDR3 region: CASSQQRLSYEQYF. The CDR3 DNA follows: TGCGCCAGCAGCCAACAGCGGCTCTCCTACGAGCAGTACTTC. The chain carries TRBV4-3 and TRBJ2-7; tentative D call: TRBD2 (5 bases). The CDR3 is 14 amino acids. Germline CDR1 and CDR2: LGHNA and YSLEER. Trimming took off 2 bases at V and 0 bases at J, with 8 bases between the two ends.

The chain employs TRBV7-2 and TRBJ2-3; D remains unclear. This CDR3 has 12 amino acids. The V gene's germline CDR1 is SGHTA and CDR2 FQGNSA. Trimming took 6 bases from V and 6 from J, leaving 10 bases between them. CDR3 bases: TGTGCCAGCAGTTTCTTGGGCGATACGCAGTATTTT. It yields the protein CASSFLGDTQYF.

A few counts support this clone. The CDR3 protein is CASSLEQTYEQYF. The CDR3 DNA reads TGTGCCAGCAGCTTGGAACAGACCTACGAGCAGTACTTC. The chain couples TRBV5-5 to TRBJ2-7; D ambiguous. V dropped 0 bases and J dropped 2 bases, with 6 bases sitting between them. There are 13 residues in the CDR3. CDR1 and CDR2 (germline): SGHKS, YYEKEE (reference sequence).

This clone was counted only a few times. J is TRBJ1-4 and V is TRBV30; D is unresolved. There are 13 residues in the CDR3. The germline CDR1 and CDR2 sequences are GTSNPN and SVGIG (reference sequence). V was pared by 2 bases and J by 5 bases, with 9 bases between. The CDR3: CAWSSGLNEKLFF. The DNA of the CDR3 is TGTGCCTGGAGTTCGGGATTAAATGAAAAACTGTTTTTT. Variable domain in full (rest from reference TRBV30 and TRBJ1-4): SQTIHQWPATLVQPVGSPLSLECTVEGTSNPNLYWYRQAAGRGLQLLFYSVGIGQISSEVPQNLSASRPQDRQFILSSKKLLLSDSGFYLCAWSSGLNEKLFFGSGTQLSVL.

This clone was counted between two and nine times. The rearrangement links TRBV7-2 to TRBJ2-3, with 7 positions matching TRBD1. The V segment lost 4 bases and the J segment 6 bases; nucleotides outside the gene matches: 1. The CDR3 has 12 residues. Looked up from germline, CDR1 is SGHTA and CDR2 is FQGNSA. CDR3 DNA: TGTGCCAGCAGCTACAGGGGCGATACGCAGTATTTT. The encoded protein is CASSYRGDTQYF.

The V call is TRBV9, the J call TRBJ2-5, with no clear D. CDR1 is SGDLS and CDR2 is YYNGEE in the germline V gene. The V end lost 0 bases, the J end lost 2 bases, and 11 bases lay between the germline ends. The CDR3 extends over 15 amino acids. The DNA for the CDR3 is TGTGCCAGCAGCGTAGACCGGGTCCCTCAAGAGACCCAGTACTTC. Its protein is CASSVDRVPQETQYF.

This clone was seen a few times. Here the CDR3 DNA reads TGCGCCAGCAGCGGAGGAGCGGGGAGAGAGACCCAGTACTTC. Amino acids: CASSGGAGRETQYF. The chain joins TRBV5-1 to TRBJ2-5; 7 nucleotides agree with TRBD2. V lost 4 bases, J lost 4 bases, and 7 bases stayed unmatched. The CDR3 length is 14 residues. The germline V gene has CDR1 SGHRS and CDR2 YFSETQ.

This clone has a handful of counts. The CDR3 here is CASSLDRGGQPQHF. Here the CDR3 DNA reads TGCGCCAGCAGCCTGGACAGGGGCGGACAGCCCCAGCATTTT. This sequence joins TRBV4-1 and TRBJ1-5, with 9 bases matching TRBD1. J lost 7 bases, V lost 4 bases, and 5 bases had no gene match. CDR3 size: 14 residues. Germline V gene sequence: CDR1 MGHRA, CDR2 YSYEKL.